This TCR beta chain is drawn from a study of monozygotic twins with inflammatory bowel disease. Overall study findings and caveats: With others, IBD patients shared fewer clonotypes than healthy twins did, especially with disease activity. Differences in immunosuppressive treatment may have been a source of added variability in patient repertoires.

This CDR3 contains 13 residues. Looked up from germline, CDR1 is GTSNPN and CDR2 is SVGIG (reference sequence). A note on this clonotype: The antigen is unknown.

Total RNA, at roughly 3,400 ng, went into every TCR library. Researchers put TCRalpha and TCRbeta cDNA through two nested PCRs lasting roughly 16 and 10 cycles. Using the 5' RACE reads, TCRdb records one entry per CDR3 protein without DNA. The sample totals 300,000 to 400,000 distinct CDR3 sequences. V is TRBV30 and J is TRBJ1-2; checking the TCRdb D call of TRBD1 is not possible without DNA. The sequence derives from a human donor with ulcerative colitis or Crohn's disease, or a healthy co-twin of an affected twin (not recorded which). Sequencing was carried out using blood. CDR3 sequence reads: CAWSVGTPYGYTF.